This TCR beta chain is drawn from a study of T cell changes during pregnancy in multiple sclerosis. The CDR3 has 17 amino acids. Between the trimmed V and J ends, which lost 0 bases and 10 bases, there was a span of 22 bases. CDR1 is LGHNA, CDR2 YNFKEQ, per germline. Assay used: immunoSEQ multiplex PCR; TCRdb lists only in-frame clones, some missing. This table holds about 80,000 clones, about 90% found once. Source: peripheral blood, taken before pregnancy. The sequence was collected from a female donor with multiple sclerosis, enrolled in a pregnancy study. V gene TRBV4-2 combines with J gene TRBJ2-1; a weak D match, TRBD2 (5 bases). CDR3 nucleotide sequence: TGTGCCAGCAGCCAAGATATATGGAGCGGCCAGGTCGGAGAGCAGTTCTTC. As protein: CASSQDIWSGQVGEQFF.